This T cell receptor beta chain stems from a study of blood T cell repertoires in COVID-19. The CDR3 is 15 amino acids. Germline CDR1 and CDR2: SEHNR and FQNEAQ (reference sequence). The J segment lost 5 bases and the V segment lost 4 bases, leaving 7 bases of the junction unmatched. Produced via immunoSEQ multiplex PCR; TCRdb's table is partial and in-frame only. This repertoire shows roughly 150,000 clones, around 79% found once; its top ten account for 8% to 8.5%. V usage is TRBV7-9 and J usage is TRBJ2-1; TRBD2 agrees at 8 bases. The receptor's source is a woman between 55 and 75 years old with COVID-19, enrolled during active disease. Specimen: peripheral blood. CDR3 in amino acids: CASSSLAGIHNEQFF. The CDR3 DNA sequence: TGTGCCAGCAGCTCCTTAGCGGGGATCCACAATGAGCAGTTCTTC. Looking up the rest from reference TRBV7-9 and TRBJ2-1 gives the full variable domain: DTGVSQNPRHKITKRGQNVTFRCDPISEHNRLYWYRQTLGQGPEFLTYFQNEAQLEKSRLLSDRFSAERPKGSFSTLEIQRTEQGDSAMYLCASSSLAGIHNEQFFGPGTRLTVL.